This TCR beta chain was captured by sequencing in a study of T cell clonality in common variable immunodeficiency. This CDR3 comprises 14 residues. Trimming pared 4 bases from V and 8 bases from J, leaving 16 bases between. Germline-derived CDR1 and CDR2 are MNHNS and SASEGT. TCRdb keeps only in-frame clones here, not all; method: immunoSEQ multiplex PCR. This sample comprises about 66,000 clones, none seen once only. This clone was observed many times. The CDR3 end falls 3 residues outside the read, so it is completed with the germline J gene. This clonotype originated in a person aged 18 to 70 in good health. V and J are TRBV6-1 and TRBJ2-3, with a possible D match to TRBD1 (5 bases). The material sequenced was peripheral blood mononuclear cells. The sequenced CDR3 bases are TGTGCCAGCAGTGTGGGGATAGGGGCTATTACG. This translates into CASSVGIGAIT. The entire CDR3 protein is CASSVGIGAITQYF.